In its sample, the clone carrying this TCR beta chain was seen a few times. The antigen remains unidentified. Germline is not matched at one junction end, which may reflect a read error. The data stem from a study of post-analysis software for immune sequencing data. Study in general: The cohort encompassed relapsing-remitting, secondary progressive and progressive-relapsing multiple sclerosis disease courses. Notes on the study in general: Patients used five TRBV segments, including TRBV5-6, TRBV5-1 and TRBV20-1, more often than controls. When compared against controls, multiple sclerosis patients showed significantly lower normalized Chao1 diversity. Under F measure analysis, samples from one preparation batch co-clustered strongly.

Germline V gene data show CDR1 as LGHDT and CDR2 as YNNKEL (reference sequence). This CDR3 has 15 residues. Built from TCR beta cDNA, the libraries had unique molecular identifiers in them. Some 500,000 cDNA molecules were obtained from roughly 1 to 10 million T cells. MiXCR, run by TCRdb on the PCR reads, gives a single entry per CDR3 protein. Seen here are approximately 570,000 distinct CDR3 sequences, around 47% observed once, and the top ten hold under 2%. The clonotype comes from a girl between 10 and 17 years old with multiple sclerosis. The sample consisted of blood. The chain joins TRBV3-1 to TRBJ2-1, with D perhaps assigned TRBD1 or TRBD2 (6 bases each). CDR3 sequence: CASTQEGGLIDEQFF. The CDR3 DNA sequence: TGTGCCAGCACCCAAGAGGGGGGCCTTATCGATGAGCAGTTCTTC.